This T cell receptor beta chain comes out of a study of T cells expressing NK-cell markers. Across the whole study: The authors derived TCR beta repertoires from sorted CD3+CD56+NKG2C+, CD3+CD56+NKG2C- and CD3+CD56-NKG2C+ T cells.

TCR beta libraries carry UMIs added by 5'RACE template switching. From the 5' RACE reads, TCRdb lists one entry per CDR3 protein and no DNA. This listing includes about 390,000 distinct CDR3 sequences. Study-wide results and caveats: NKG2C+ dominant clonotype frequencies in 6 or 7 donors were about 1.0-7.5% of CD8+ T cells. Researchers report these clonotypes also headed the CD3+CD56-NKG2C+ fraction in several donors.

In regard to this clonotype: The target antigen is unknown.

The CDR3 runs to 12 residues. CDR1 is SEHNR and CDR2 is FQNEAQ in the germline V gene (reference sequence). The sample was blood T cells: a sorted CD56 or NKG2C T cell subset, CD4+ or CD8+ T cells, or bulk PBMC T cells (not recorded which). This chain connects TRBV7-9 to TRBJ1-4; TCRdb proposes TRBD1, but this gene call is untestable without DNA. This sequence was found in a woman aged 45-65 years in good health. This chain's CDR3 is CASGQGAEKLFF.